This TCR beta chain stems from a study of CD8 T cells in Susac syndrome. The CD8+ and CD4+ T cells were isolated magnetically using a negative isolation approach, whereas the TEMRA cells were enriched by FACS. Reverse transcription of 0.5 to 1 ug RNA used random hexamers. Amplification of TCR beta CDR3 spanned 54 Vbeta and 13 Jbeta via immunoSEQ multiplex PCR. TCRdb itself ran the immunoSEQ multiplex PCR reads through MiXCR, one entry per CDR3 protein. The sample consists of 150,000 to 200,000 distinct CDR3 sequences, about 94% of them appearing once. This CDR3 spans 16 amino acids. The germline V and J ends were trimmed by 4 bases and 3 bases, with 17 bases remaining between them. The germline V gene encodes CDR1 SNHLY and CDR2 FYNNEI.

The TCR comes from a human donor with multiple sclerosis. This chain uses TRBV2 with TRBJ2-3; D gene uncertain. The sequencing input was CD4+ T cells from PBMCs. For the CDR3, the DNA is TGTGCCAGCAGTGGCCGAGAGGCCGCGTTAACAGATACGCAGTATTTT. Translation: CASSGREAALTDTQYF.